This note documents a single T cell receptor (beta chain) sequence. Antigen specificity is unknown. Trimming removed 0 bases at V and 0 bases at J, with 15 bases between. Looked up from germline, CDR1 is SQVTM and CDR2 is ANQGSEA. This CDR3 comprises 17 residues. Genomic DNA was employed as the template in profiling TCR beta VDJ and CDR3. TCRdb re-called the reads through MiXCR, storing one row per CDR3 protein. This table has 65,000 to 85,000 distinct CDR3 sequences, 45% to 55% appearing once. The data derive from a study of CD8+CD57+ T cells in acquired aplastic anemia. Study summary: CD4+ and CD8+ cells, once sorted, gave DNA averaging approximately 3 ug. Healthy donor sequencing depth: around 10 million CD4+, fewer than 13 million CD8+ reads. Findings of the study overall: Patients and controls shared twenty-nine CD8+ CDR3 sequences. Controls and patients did not differ significantly in CD8+ Simpson's diversity.

Sequences were obtained from sorted CD4+, CD8+, or CD8+CD57+ T cells (not recorded which) from PBMCs. This chain joins TRBV29-1 and TRBJ2-1; D is unclear. This sequence originates from a human donor in good health, serving as a control. The CDR3 loop is CSVEDSSLPYSYNEQFF. CDR3 DNA sequence: TGCAGCGTTGAAGACAGTAGCCTACCCTACTCCTACAATGAGCAGTTCTTC.